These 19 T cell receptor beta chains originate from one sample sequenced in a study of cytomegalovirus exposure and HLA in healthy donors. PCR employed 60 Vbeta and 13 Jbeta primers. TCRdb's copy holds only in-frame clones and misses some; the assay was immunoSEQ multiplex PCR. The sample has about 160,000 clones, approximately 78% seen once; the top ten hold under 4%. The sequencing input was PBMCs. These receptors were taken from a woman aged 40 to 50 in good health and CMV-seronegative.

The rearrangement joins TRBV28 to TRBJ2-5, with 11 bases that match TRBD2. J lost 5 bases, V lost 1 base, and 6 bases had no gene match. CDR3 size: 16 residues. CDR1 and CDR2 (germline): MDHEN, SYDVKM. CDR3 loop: CASSLLASGGWETQYF. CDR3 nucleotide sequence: TGTGCCAGCAGTTTATTGGCTAGCGGGGGGTGGGAGACCCAGTACTTC.

The CDR3 protein is CASSLDHQEDIQYF. The CDR3 nucleotides are TGTGCCAGCAGCTTAGATCACCAGGAGGACATTCAGTACTTC. The chain recombines TRBV7-9 with TRBJ2-4; maybe TRBD2 (5 bases). Per the germline V gene, CDR1 is SEHNR and CDR2 is FQNEAQ (reference sequence). The CDR3 spans 14 residues. The V and J ends lost 1 base and 8 bases respectively, with 12 bases between them.

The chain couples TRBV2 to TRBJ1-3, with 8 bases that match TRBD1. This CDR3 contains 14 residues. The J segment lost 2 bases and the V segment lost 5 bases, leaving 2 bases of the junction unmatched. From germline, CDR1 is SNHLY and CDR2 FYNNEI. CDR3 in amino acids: CASSQGAAGNTIYF. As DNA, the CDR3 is TGTGCCAGCAGTCAGGGGGCGGCTGGAAACACCATATATTTT. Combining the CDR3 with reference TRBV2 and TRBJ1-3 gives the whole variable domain EPEVTQTPSHQVTQMGQEVILRCVPISNHLYFYWYRQILGQKVEFLVSFYNNEISEKSEIFDDQFSVERPDGSNFTLKIRSTKLEDSAMYFCASSQGAAGNTIYFGEGSWLTVV.

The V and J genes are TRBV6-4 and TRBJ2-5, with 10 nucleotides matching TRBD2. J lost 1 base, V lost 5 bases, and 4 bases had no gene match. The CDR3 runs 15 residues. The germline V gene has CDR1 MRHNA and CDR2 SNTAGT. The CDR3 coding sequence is TGTGCCAGCAGTCCTAGCGGGGGTTTCCAAGAGACCCAGTACTTC. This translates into CASSPSGGFQETQYF.

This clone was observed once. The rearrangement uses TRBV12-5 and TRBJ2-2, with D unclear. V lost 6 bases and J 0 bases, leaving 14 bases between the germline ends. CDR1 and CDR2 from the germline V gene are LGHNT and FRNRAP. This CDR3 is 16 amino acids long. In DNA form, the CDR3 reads TGTGCTAGTGGCCTGTGGGCATCGGCGAACACCGGGGAGCTGTTTTTT. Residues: CASGLWASANTGELFF.

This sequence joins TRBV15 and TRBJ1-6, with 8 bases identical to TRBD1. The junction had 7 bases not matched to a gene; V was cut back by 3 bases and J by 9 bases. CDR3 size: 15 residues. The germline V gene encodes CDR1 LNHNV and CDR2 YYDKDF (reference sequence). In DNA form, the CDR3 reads TGTGCCACCAGCAGCTATGCAGGGGGCGGTTCACCCCTCCACTTT. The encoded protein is CATSSYAGGGSPLHF.

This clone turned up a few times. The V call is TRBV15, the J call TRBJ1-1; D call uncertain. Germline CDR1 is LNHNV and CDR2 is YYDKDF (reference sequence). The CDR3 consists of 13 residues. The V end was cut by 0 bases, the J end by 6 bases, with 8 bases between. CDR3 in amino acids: CATSREGASEAFF. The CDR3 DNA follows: TGTGCCACCAGCAGAGAAGGAGCGTCTGAAGCTTTCTTT.

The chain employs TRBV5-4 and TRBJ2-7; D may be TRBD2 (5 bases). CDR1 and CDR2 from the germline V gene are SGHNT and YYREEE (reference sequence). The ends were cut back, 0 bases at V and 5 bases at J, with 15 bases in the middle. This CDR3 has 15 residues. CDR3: CASSLGGRGLNEQYF. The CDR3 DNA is TGTGCCAGCAGCTTGGGCGGGCGAGGGCTGAACGAGCAGTACTTC.

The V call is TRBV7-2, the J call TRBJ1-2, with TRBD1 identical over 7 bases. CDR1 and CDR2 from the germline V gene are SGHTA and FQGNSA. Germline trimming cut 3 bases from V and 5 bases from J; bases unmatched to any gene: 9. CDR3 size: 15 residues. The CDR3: CASSFGGTVQYGYTF. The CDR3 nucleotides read TGTGCCAGCAGCTTCGGCGGGACAGTCCAATATGGCTACACCTTC.

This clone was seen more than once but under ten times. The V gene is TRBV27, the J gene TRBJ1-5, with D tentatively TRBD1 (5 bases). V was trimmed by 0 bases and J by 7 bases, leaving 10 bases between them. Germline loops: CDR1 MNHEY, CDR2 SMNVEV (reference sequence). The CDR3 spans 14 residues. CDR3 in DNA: TGTGCCAGCAGTTTATCGGGGGGACGACAGCCCCAGCATTTT. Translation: CASSLSGGRQPQHF.

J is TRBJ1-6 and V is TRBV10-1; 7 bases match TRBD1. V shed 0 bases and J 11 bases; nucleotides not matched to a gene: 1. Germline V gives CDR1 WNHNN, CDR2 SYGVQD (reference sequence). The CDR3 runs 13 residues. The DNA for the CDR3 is TGCGCCAGCAGTGAGTCGACAGGGACACCCCTCCACTTT. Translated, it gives CASSESTGTPLHF.

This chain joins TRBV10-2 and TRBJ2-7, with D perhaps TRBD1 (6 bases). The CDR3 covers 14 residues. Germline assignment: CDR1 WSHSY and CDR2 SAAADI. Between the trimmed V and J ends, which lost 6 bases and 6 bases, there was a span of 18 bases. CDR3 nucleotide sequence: TGCGCCAGCAGCACAGGGAGCCTCGGTTTCGAGCAGTACTTC. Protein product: CASSTGSLGFEQYF.

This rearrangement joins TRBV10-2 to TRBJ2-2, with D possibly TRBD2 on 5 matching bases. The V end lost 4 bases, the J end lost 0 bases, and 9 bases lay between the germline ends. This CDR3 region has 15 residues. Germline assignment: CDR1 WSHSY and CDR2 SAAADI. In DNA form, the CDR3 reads TGCGCCAGCAGTGTTCCAGCGGCGAACACCGGGGAGCTGTTTTTT. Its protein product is CASSVPAANTGELFF.

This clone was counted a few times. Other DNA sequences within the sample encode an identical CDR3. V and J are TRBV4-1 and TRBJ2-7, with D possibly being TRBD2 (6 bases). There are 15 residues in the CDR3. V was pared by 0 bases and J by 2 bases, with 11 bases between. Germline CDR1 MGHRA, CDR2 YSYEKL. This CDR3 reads CASSQERGAAYEQYF. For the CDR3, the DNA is TGCGCCAGCAGCCAAGAGCGCGGGGCGGCCTACGAGCAGTACTTC.

The CDR3 region is CATSRLGTQGVGELFF. CDR3 in DNA: TGTGCCACCAGCAGGCTTGGAACGCAAGGGGTCGGGGAGCTGTTTTTT. The chain employs TRBV15 and TRBJ2-2, with a weak D call TRBD1 (5 bases). V lost 3 bases and J lost 7, with 18 bases in between. Per the germline V gene, CDR1 is LNHNV and CDR2 is YYDKDF (reference sequence). This CDR3 has 16 residues.

The CDR3 sequence is CASSEIRYEQYF. The CDR3 bases are TGTGCCAGCAGTGAAATCCGCTACGAGCAGTACTTC. The rearrangement joins TRBV2 to TRBJ2-7; D is uncertain. CDR3 length equals 12 residues. The V end lost 2 bases, the J end lost 3 bases, and 5 bases lay between the germline ends. CDR1 SNHLY and CDR2 FYNNEI come from the germline V gene.

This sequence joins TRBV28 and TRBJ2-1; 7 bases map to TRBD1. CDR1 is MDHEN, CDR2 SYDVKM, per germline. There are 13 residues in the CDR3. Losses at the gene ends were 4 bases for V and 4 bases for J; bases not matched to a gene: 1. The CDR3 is CASSSGGYNEQFF. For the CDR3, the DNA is TGTGCCAGCAGTTCAGGGGGATACAATGAGCAGTTCTTC. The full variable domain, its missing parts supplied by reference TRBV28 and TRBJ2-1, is DVKVTQSSRYLVKRTGEKVFLECVQDMDHENMFWYRQDPGLGLRLIYFSYDVKMKEKGDIPEGYSVSREKKERFSLILESASTNQTSMYLCASSSGGYNEQFFGPGTRLTVL.

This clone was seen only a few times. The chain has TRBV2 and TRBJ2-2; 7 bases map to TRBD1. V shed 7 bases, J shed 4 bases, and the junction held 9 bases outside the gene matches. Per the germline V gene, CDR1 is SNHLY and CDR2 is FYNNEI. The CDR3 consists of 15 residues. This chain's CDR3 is CASKISGQTTGELFF. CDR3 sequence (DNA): TGTGCCAGCAAAATCTCGGGACAGACCACCGGGGAGCTGTTTTTT.

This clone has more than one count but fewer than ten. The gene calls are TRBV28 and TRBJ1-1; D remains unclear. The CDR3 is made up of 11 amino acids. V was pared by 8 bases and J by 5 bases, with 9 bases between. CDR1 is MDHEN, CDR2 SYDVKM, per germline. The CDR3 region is CASGLWTEAFF. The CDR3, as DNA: TGTGCCAGCGGGCTATGGACTGAAGCTTTCTTT.